The 27 T cell receptor beta chains presented below share a single source sample, sequenced in a study of CD8 T cells in ankylosing spondylitis. Study outcomes and limitations: Blood of patients with ankylosing spondylitis appeared to be characterized by a TCR beta motif of 8 or 9 highly homologous variants.

TCRdb analysed the 5' RACE reads with MiXCR anew, one entry per CDR3 protein. The repertoire holds about 440,000 distinct CDR3 sequences, with 17% as singletons. For these receptors, no antigen is known. The source material was blood, either unsorted or a sorted T cell fraction (not recorded which). These receptors were obtained from a male donor with ankylosing spondylitis.

This clonotype occurred a few times. The rearrangement uses TRBV2 and TRBJ1-3; the D is unclear. This CDR3 region has 14 residues. Trimming removed 6 bases at V and 0 bases at J, with 9 bases between. The V gene's germline CDR1 is SNHLY and CDR2 FYNNEI. CDR3 in amino acids: CASSSMVSGNTIYF. CDR3 bases: TGTGCCAGCAGCAGCATGGTCTCTGGAAACACCATATATTTT.

This clonotype has only a few counts. This sequence joins TRBV6-1 and TRBJ1-1; D is uncertain. Germline V gene lookup returns CDR1 MNHNS and CDR2 SASEGT. The CDR3 length is 12 residues. Trimming left V 8 bases short and J 0 bases short, with 7 bases between. The CDR3 here is CASAWVNTEAFF. The CDR3 bases are TGTGCCAGCGCATGGGTGAACACTGAAGCTTTCTTT.

This clonotype was observed a few times. This chain links TRBV5-1 with TRBJ1-5; TRBD1 agrees at 8 bases. J lost 1 base, V lost 3 bases, and 6 bases had no gene match. CDR1 is SGHRS and CDR2 is YFSETQ in the germline V gene. This CDR3 comprises 16 residues. CDR3 nucleotides: TGCGCCAGCAGCTCCGGACAGGGCGGGAGCAATCAGCCCCAGCATTTT. Translated, it gives CASSSGQGGSNQPQHF.

The V gene is TRBV6-1, the J gene TRBJ1-4; no clear D. The CDR3 is 16 residues long. Trimming took 2 bases from V and 1 from J, leaving 11 bases between them. The germline V gene has CDR1 MNHNS and CDR2 SASEGT. CDR3 sequence: CASSERPRLTNEKLFF. The CDR3 coding sequence is TGTGCCAGCAGTGAACGTCCCAGACTAACTAATGAAAAACTGTTTTTT.

This clonotype was picked up a small number of times. V and J are TRBV20-1 and TRBJ2-7; 8 bases line up with TRBD2. Germline CDR1 reads DFQATT; CDR2 reads SNEGSKA (reference sequence). CDR3 length: 14 amino acids. With V trimmed by 3 bases and J by 0 bases, 4 bases remained unmatched. The CDR3: CSASLAGVSYEQYF. The CDR3 DNA reads as TGCAGTGCTAGCCTAGCGGGCGTCTCCTACGAGCAGTACTTC.

The rearrangement joins TRBV20-1 to TRBJ2-7; 9 bases map to TRBD1. CDR1 DFQATT and CDR2 SNEGSKA come from the germline V gene (reference sequence). The V gene end was trimmed by 3 bases and the J gene end by 6 bases; junction bases not matched to a gene: 9. This CDR3 spans 14 amino acids. Here the CDR3 reads CSASRDRVSSEQYF. As DNA, the CDR3 is TGCAGTGCTAGCCGGGACAGGGTCTCCAGCGAGCAGTACTTC.

This clonotype occurred a few times. The J gene is TRBJ2-1, the V gene TRBV14, with D perhaps TRBD1 (7 bases). Trimming took 2 bases from V and 3 from J, leaving 17 bases between them. CDR3 size: 17 residues. The germline CDR1 and CDR2 sequences are SGHDN and FVKESK. CDR3 coding DNA: TGTGCCAGCAGCCAAATGGGGGGACAGCTAAGCTACAATGAGCAGTTCTTC. This sequence encodes CASSQMGGQLSYNEQFF.

The V and J genes are TRBV10-2 and TRBJ1-2, with 8 bases lining up with TRBD1. Germline V gives CDR1 WSHSY, CDR2 SAAADI. The junction had 8 bases not matched to a gene; V was cut back by 7 bases and J by 4 bases. The CDR3 contains 14 residues. The CDR3 bases are TGCGCCAGCACTAGACAGGGGAGTAGCTATGGCTACACCTTC. Protein sequence: CASTRQGSSYGYTF.

The chain uses TRBV7-2 and TRBJ2-1, with 8 nucleotides matching TRBD2. Trimming removed 5 bases from V and 7 bases from J; junction bases left unmatched: 10. Germline V gene lookup returns CDR1 SGHTA and CDR2 FQGNSA. This CDR3 is 15 amino acids long. This CDR3 is CASSPPGGRRNEQFF. The CDR3 DNA sequence: TGTGCCAGCAGCCCCCCGGGCGGGAGGAGGAATGAGCAGTTCTTC.

This clonotype was observed a handful of times. The V gene is TRBV4-1, the J gene TRBJ1-4; TRBD1 is a possible D gene (6 bases). The CDR3 spans 15 residues. From germline, CDR1 is MGHRA and CDR2 YSYEKL. The V end was cut by 9 bases, the J end by 0 bases, with 14 bases between. The CDR3 bases are TGCGCCAGTAGAACTCAGGGGACAACTAATGAAAAACTGTTTTTT. It specifies CASRTQGTTNEKLFF.

The chain combines TRBV6-5 with TRBJ1-5; D gene uncertain. V lost 0 bases to trimming and J lost 2 bases, with 11 bases between them. CDR1 and CDR2 from the germline V gene are MNHEY and SVGAGI. The CDR3 extends over 16 amino acids. The CDR3: CASSYSSTNRNQPQHF. The CDR3 coding sequence is TGTGCCAGCAGTTACTCGTCGACCAACCGCAATCAGCCCCAGCATTTT.

This clonotype was counted only a few times. The chain employs TRBV6-1 and TRBJ1-5; D is unresolved. The CDR3 sequence is 14 residues long. Germline V gene lookup returns CDR1 MNHNS and CDR2 SASEGT. Trimming took off 8 bases at V and 9 bases at J, with 20 bases between the two ends. CDR3 protein: CASGRGSSSRPQHF. CDR3 coding DNA: TGTGCCAGCGGACGCGGGTCCTCATCTAGGCCCCAGCATTTT.

This clonotype was detected only once. The chain links TRBV6-2 or TRBV6-3 to TRBJ1-5, with D unclear. The CDR3 spans 14 residues. Germline V lookup: CDR1 MNHEY, CDR2 SVGEGT. V lost 2 bases and J 4 bases, leaving 9 bases between the germline ends. Here the CDR3 DNA reads TGTGCCAGCAGTTACGGAGCAGTAAATCAGCCCCAGCATTTT. Its protein product is CASSYGAVNQPQHF.

This clonotype came up a few times. V usage is TRBV24-1 and J usage is TRBJ2-5, with TRBD2 matching 11 bases. V dropped 2 bases and J dropped 4; count of bases not matched to a gene: 8. In germline, CDR1 is KGHDR, CDR2 SFDVKD. There are 17 residues in the CDR3. CDR3 in DNA: TGTGCCACCAGTGATTCCCGCCTCGGACTAGCGGGAGAGACCCAGTACTTC. Translation gives CATSDSRLGLAGETQYF.

Points on this clonotype: Germline is not matched at one junction end, which may reflect a read error. The V gene is TRBV12-3 or TRBV12-4, the J gene TRBJ2-3; no firm D call. This CDR3 is 14 amino acids long. CDR3 in amino acids: CVSSLNRPEDTQYF. In nucleotides, the CDR3 is TGTGTCAGCAGTTTAAATAGACCGGAGGATACGCAGTATTTT.

This clonotype has a count of ten or more. The chain employs TRBV29-1 and TRBJ1-1; the D is unclear. The V gene's germline CDR1 is SQVTM and CDR2 ANQGSEA. This CDR3 contains 11 residues. V was cut by 7 bases and J by 0 bases, with 6 bases left in between. The CDR3 bases are TGCAGCGGAGAGTTGAACACTGAAGCTTTCTTT. Its translation is CSGELNTEAFF.

The rearrangement uses TRBV29-1 and TRBJ2-2; the D is unclear. V was trimmed by 1 base and J by 1 base, leaving 10 bases between them. The CDR3 consists of 15 residues. The germline V gene encodes CDR1 SQVTM and CDR2 ANQGSEA. The CDR3 sequence: CSVEAPEQNTGELFF. The CDR3 coding sequence is TGCAGCGTTGAAGCCCCCGAACAGAACACCGGGGAGCTGTTTTTT.

This clonotype was picked up a small number of times. The chain joins TRBV5-6 to TRBJ2-7; tentative D call: TRBD2 (6 bases). Germline-derived CDR1 and CDR2 are SGHDT and YYEEEE. Trimming left V 4 bases short and J 0 bases short, with 14 bases between. The CDR3 is made up of 15 amino acids. The CDR3 DNA reads TGTGCCAGCAGCCCGGGGGATACGAGCTCCTACGAGCAGTACTTC. It codes for CASSPGDTSSYEQYF. The full variable domain, completed using reference TRBV5-6 and TRBJ2-7, is DAGVTQSPTHLIKTRGQQVTLRCSPKSGHDTVSWYQQALGQGPQFIFQYYEEEERQRGNFPDRFSGHQFPNYSSELNVNALLLGDSALYLCASSPGDTSSYEQYFGPGTRLTVT.

The V and J genes are TRBV11-2 and TRBJ1-6, with D possibly being TRBD1 (5 bases). The germline V gene encodes CDR1 SGHAT and CDR2 FQNNGV. This CDR3 spans 15 amino acids. Trimming removed 3 bases from V and 6 bases from J, with 12 bases in between. CDR3 DNA sequence: TGTGCCAGCAGCTTCGGACACAGCAGTAATTCACCCCTCCACTTT. Residues: CASSFGHSSNSPLHF.

This clonotype came up a few times. The chain couples TRBV11-2 to TRBJ2-2, with 9 positions matching TRBD1. J was trimmed by 4 bases and V by 2 bases; bases with no gene match: 5. This CDR3 has 16 residues. Germline values: CDR1 SGHAT, CDR2 FQNNGV. The CDR3 sequence is CASSLNRGLITGELFF. The CDR3 DNA reads TGTGCCAGCAGCTTAAACAGGGGGCTTATCACCGGGGAGCTGTTTTTT.

The chain couples TRBV4-3 to TRBJ2-7; 7 bases map to TRBD2. This CDR3 is 16 amino acids long. Germline values: CDR1 LGHNA, CDR2 YSLEER. Germline trimming cut 0 bases from V and 4 bases from J; bases unmatched to any gene: 9. DNA for the CDR3: TGCGCCAGCAGCCAAGATACGGCGGGAGACAGATACGAGCAGTACTTC. Its translation: CASSQDTAGDRYEQYF.

The chain employs TRBV5-1 and TRBJ2-5; tentatively, D is TRBD2 (7 bases). Looked up from germline, CDR1 is SGHRS and CDR2 is YFSETQ. Trimming removed 0 bases from V and 4 bases from J, with 22 bases in between. The length of the CDR3 is 18 residues. The CDR3, as DNA: TGCGCCAGCAGCTTGGTCAGCCCTAGCGGCCGGGGGCCAGAGACCCAGTACTTC. Translated, it gives CASSLVSPSGRGPETQYF.

This clonotype occurred a few times. The CDR3 DNA follows: TGCGCCAGCAGCAAAACGGACAGGGGTAACACCGGGGAGCTGTTTTTT. This sequence encodes CASSKTDRGNTGELFF. The gene calls are TRBV5-1 and TRBJ2-2, with 9 bases fitting TRBD1. This CDR3 spans 16 amino acids. Trimming removed 4 bases from V and 2 bases from J; junction bases left unmatched: 6. Germline assignment: CDR1 SGHRS and CDR2 YFSETQ. The full variable domain, with the rest looked up from reference TRBV5-1 and TRBJ2-2, is KAGVTQTPRYLIKTRGQQVTLSCSPISGHRSVSWYQQTPGQGLQFLFEYFSETQRNKGNFPGRFSGRQFSNSRSEMNVSTLELGDSALYLCASSKTDRGNTGELFFGEGSRLTVL.

The chain links TRBV5-1 to TRBJ2-5; 8 bases match TRBD1. The CDR3 is 16 amino acids. Unmatched junction bases numbered 10, after V lost 3 bases and J lost 3 bases. The germline CDR1 and CDR2 sequences are SGHRS and YFSETQ. The CDR3 nucleotides are TGCGCCAGCAGCTACTCATCCGACAGGGGTGAAGAGACCCAGTACTTC. It yields the protein CASSYSSDRGEETQYF.

There are a few counts of this clonotype. The chain is built from TRBV20-1 and TRBJ2-7; 7 bases fit TRBD1. The CDR3 covers 14 residues. Germline lookup yields CDR1 DFQATT and CDR2 SNEGSKA (reference sequence). The V and J ends lost 2 bases and 7 bases, in that order; junction bases with no gene match: 11. The CDR3 DNA follows: TGCAGTGCTAGAATGACAGGGTCCCTCGTAGAGCAGTACTTC. Translation gives CSARMTGSLVEQYF.

The CDR3 loop reads CAITAGTSTDTQYF. CDR3 in DNA: TGTGCCATCACTGCGGGGACTAGCACAGATACGCAGTATTTT. The rearrangement links TRBV10-3 to TRBJ2-3, with a tentative D call TRBD2 (6 bases). Germline V gives CDR1 ENHRY, CDR2 SYGVKD. Trimming cost V 7 bases and J 0 bases, with 11 bases left between them. There are 14 residues in the CDR3.

This clonotype has more than one count but fewer than ten. The chain uses TRBV11-1 and TRBJ2-1, with D maybe TRBD2 (5 bases). The CDR3 spans 13 residues. The V end lost 5 bases, the J end lost 6 bases, and 11 bases lay between the germline ends. Germline loops: CDR1 SGHAT, CDR2 FQDESV (reference sequence). The CDR3 here is CASSAELGNEQFF. CDR3 bases: TGTGCCAGCAGCGCAGAACTAGGCAATGAGCAGTTCTTC.